Listed here are 6 T cell receptor beta chains from one sample, sequenced in a study of blood T cell repertoires in COVID-19. Assay used: immunoSEQ multiplex PCR; TCRdb lists only in-frame clones, some missing. The sample records 200,000 to 250,000 clones, around 81% being singletons. The sample taken for sequencing was peripheral blood. All receptors come from a woman aged 55-70 years with acute or convalescent COVID-19.

The CDR3 nucleotides read TGTGCCAGCAGCTTAGAAACAGGGGGCTCCTACGAGCAGTACTTC. Translation: CASSLETGGSYEQYF. The rearrangement uses TRBV7-2 and TRBJ2-7; TRBD1 matches 8 bases. Germline CDR1 and CDR2: SGHTA and FQGNSA. The CDR3 runs to 15 residues. The ends lost 1 base at V and 0 bases at J; junction bases unmatched: 2.

The chain has TRBV29-1 and TRBJ1-2; maybe TRBD1 (5 bases). V lost 0 bases and J 14 bases, leaving 7 bases between the germline ends. This CDR3 region has 9 residues. The germline gives CDR1 SQVTM, CDR2 ANQGSEA. The CDR3 protein is CSVEEQATF. The CDR3 DNA is TGCAGCGTTGAAGAACAGGCGACCTTC.

In this sample, this clone turned up once. The rearrangement links TRBV28 to TRBJ2-2, with 16 bases matching TRBD2. Germline trimming cut 8 bases from V and 4 bases from J; bases unmatched to any gene: 1. The CDR3 runs to 15 residues. Germline assignment: CDR1 MDHEN and CDR2 SYDVKM. DNA for the CDR3: TGTGCCAGCGGGACTAGCGGGGGGGTCACCGGGGAGCTGTTTTTT. Translation: CASGTSGGVTGELFF.

The chain has TRBV28 and TRBJ2-1; weak D call: TRBD2 (5 bases). V dropped 5 bases and J dropped 9 bases, with 20 bases sitting between them. The germline V gene encodes CDR1 MDHEN and CDR2 SYDVKM. The CDR3 is made up of 15 amino acids. CDR3 DNA sequence: TGTGCCAGCAGTCCTAGAGAACTAGGGTGGGGTGAGCAGTTCTTC. Translated: CASSPRELGWGEQFF.

This chain connects TRBV21-1 to TRBJ2-7; the table's D call, TRBD1, was not checked against the DNA. TRBV21-1 constitutes a pseudogene. CDR3 length: 19 amino acids. The CDR3 is CASSKGTGGETQRYYEQYF. For the CDR3, the DNA is TGTGCCAGCAGCAAGGGGACAGGGGGGGAAACCCAACGCTACTACGAGCAGTACTTC.

V is TRBV4-3 and J is TRBJ2-7; possible D gene TRBD2, 5 bases. This CDR3 has 15 amino acids. Per the germline V gene, CDR1 is LGHNA and CDR2 is YSLEER. Trimming removed 0 bases from V and 2 bases from J, with 11 bases in between. This CDR3 is CASSQEVTAAYEQYF. In nucleotides, the CDR3 is TGCGCCAGCAGCCAAGAAGTAACAGCGGCCTACGAGCAGTACTTC.